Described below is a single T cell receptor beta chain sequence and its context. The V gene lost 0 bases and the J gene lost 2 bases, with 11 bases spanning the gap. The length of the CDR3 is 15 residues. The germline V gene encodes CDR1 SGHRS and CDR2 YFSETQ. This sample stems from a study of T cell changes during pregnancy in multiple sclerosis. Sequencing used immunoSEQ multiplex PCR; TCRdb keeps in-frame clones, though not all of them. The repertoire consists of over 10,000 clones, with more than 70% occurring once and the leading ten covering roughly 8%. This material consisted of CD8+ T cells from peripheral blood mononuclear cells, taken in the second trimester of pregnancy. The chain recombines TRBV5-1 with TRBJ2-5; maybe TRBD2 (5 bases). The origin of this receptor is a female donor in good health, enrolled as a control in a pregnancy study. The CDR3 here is CASSLDSEGQETQYF. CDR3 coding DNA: TGCGCCAGCAGCTTGGACAGTGAGGGACAAGAGACCCAGTACTTC.